Following are 13 T cell receptor beta chains from one sample sequenced in a study of T cells in Graves' hyperthyroidism and ophthalmopathy. Amplified TCR beta CDR3 regions derived from RNA transcripts. An initial round of RT-PCR targeting the TCR CDR3 relied on the HTBI primer set. TCRdb reanalysed the multiplex PCR reads using MiXCR and keeps one entry per CDR3 protein. The repertoire consists of fewer than 600,000 distinct CDR3 sequences, with 14% occurring once and the leading ten covering approximately 13%. The sequenced sample consisted of blood. The receptors come from a woman aged 40 to 50 with Graves' hyperthyroidism.

There are many counts of this clonotype. The chain combines TRBV20-1 with TRBJ2-2; tentatively, D is TRBD1 (6 bases). The CDR3 is made up of 12 amino acids. V was pared by 5 bases and J by 5 bases, with 9 bases between. In germline, CDR1 is DFQATT, CDR2 SNEGSKA (reference sequence). CDR3 coding DNA: TGCAGTGCTGACACAGGGACCGGGGAGCTGTTTTTT. Protein product: CSADTGTGELFF.

This clonotype was observed many times. The chain joins TRBV30 to TRBJ1-1; tentative D call: TRBD1 (5 bases). Germline CDR1 and CDR2: GTSNPN and SVGIG (reference sequence). This CDR3 has 12 residues. The V end lost 7 bases, the J end lost 3 bases, and 12 bases lay between the germline ends. In DNA, the CDR3 is TGTGCCTCCCGTCGGGGGGACACTGAAGCTTTCTTT. This encodes CASRRGDTEAFF.

There are many counts of this clonotype. The rearrangement joins TRBV2 to TRBJ1-4; D might be TRBD1 (6 bases). CDR1 is SNHLY, CDR2 FYNNEI, per germline. The CDR3 sequence is 17 residues long. V gave up 0 bases and J gave up 4 bases, with 15 bases separating them. The CDR3, as DNA: TGTGCCAGCAGTGAAGCATTGGGGGCGGATCGTAATGAAAAACTGTTTTTT. Translated: CASSEALGADRNEKLFF.

Ten or more counts support this clonotype. As DNA, the CDR3 is TGTGCCAGCAGCCAAGAAAATAGCGGGACGACCCAGTACTTC. This translates into CASSQENSGTTQYF. V and J are TRBV3-1 and TRBJ2-5, with 8 bases identical to TRBD2. CDR3 size: 14 residues. V shed 0 bases, J shed 7 bases, and the junction held 4 bases outside the gene matches. Germline-derived CDR1 and CDR2 are LGHDT and YNNKEL (reference sequence).

The table lists this clonotype with a few counts. The chain has TRBV13 and TRBJ1-6, with D possibly being TRBD1 (6 bases). The germline CDR1 and CDR2 sequences are PRHDT and FYEKMQ (reference sequence). The length of the CDR3 is 13 residues. V was shortened by 6 bases and J by 9 bases, with 12 bases between the two germline ends. DNA of the CDR3: TGTGCCAGCAGACGTACAGGGATTTCACCCCTCCACTTT. Protein sequence: CASRRTGISPLHF.

This clonotype was detected ten times or more. This chain connects TRBV29-1 to TRBJ2-7, with 14 bases aligning to TRBD2. The V and J ends lost 7 bases and 6 bases, in that order; junction bases with no gene match: 5. The CDR3 runs 13 residues. CDR1 and CDR2 from the germline V gene are SQVTM and ANQGSEA. In DNA, the CDR3 is TGCAGCGGGGGACTAGCGGGAGTACCCGAGCAGTACTTC. Translating it yields CSGGLAGVPEQYF.

This clonotype was seen repeatedly, ten times or more. The chain is built from TRBV6-1 and TRBJ1-4; TRBD1 might be the D (5 bases). The germline V gene has CDR1 MNHNS and CDR2 SASEGT. The CDR3 extends over 16 amino acids. V was shortened by 8 bases and J by 4 bases, with 20 bases between the two germline ends. The CDR3 spells CASRPSGTIINEKLFF. The CDR3 DNA follows: TGTGCCAGCCGACCGAGCGGGACTATCATTAATGAAAAACTGTTTTTT.

This clonotype was seen once. V usage is TRBV28 and J usage is TRBJ1-2; 7 positions match TRBD1. The CDR3 spans 15 residues. The ends lost 4 bases at V and 1 base at J; junction bases unmatched: 6. CDR1 MDHEN and CDR2 SYDVKM come from the germline V gene. For the CDR3, the DNA is TGTGCCAGCAGTTCGGGACAGATTCTTAACTATGGCTACACCTTC. Encoded protein: CASSSGQILNYGYTF.

This clonotype was detected many times. The chain carries TRBV4-1 and TRBJ2-7; D perhaps matches TRBD1 (6 bases). Trimming took 3 bases from V and 3 from J, leaving 12 bases between them. This CDR3 spans 14 amino acids. CDR1 MGHRA and CDR2 YSYEKL come from the germline V gene. CDR3 residues: CASSQTGNGYEQYF. In nucleotides, the CDR3 is TGCGCCAGCAGCCAGACAGGTAACGGCTACGAGCAGTACTTC.

This clonotype was observed at least ten times. V gene TRBV28 combines with J gene TRBJ2-7, with 8 nucleotides matching TRBD2. J lost 4 bases, V lost 2 bases, and 7 bases had no gene match. This CDR3 region has 15 residues. Germline assignment: CDR1 MDHEN and CDR2 SYDVKM. This chain's CDR3 is CASSLVSGGQYEQYF. The CDR3 bases are TGTGCCAGCAGTTTAGTGAGCGGGGGACAATACGAGCAGTACTTC.

This clonotype was observed a handful of times. The V and J genes are TRBV7-9 and TRBJ2-2; maybe TRBD1 (6 bases). CDR1 is SEHNR, CDR2 FQNEAQ, per germline (reference sequence). Between the trimmed V and J ends, which lost 4 bases and 4 bases, there was a span of 13 bases. The CDR3 contains 15 residues. The CDR3 protein is CASSSRDIVTGELFF. CDR3 in DNA: TGTGCCAGCAGCTCCCGGGACATAGTCACCGGGGAGCTGTTTTTT.

The chain recombines TRBV12-5 with TRBJ2-2; 8 bases agree with TRBD2. J gave up 3 bases and V 3 bases, and 12 bases lay outside the gene matches. Germline values: CDR1 LGHNT, CDR2 FRNRAP. The CDR3 totals 18 residues. The CDR3 DNA is TGTGCTAGTGGTTTCCTAACGGGGGGGACCCGGGACACCGGGGAGCTGTTTTTT. It codes for CASGFLTGGTRDTGELFF.

The gene calls are TRBV10-3 and TRBJ2-2; TRBD2 matches at 10 bases. Trimming at V came to 6 bases and at J to 4 bases, leaving 14 bases not matched to a gene. The CDR3 runs 18 residues. Germline assignment: CDR1 ENHRY and CDR2 SYGVKD. CDR3 amino acids: CAISLPGGTSDFTGELFF. The CDR3 nucleotides are TGTGCCATCAGCCTCCCTGGGGGGACTAGCGACTTCACCGGGGAGCTGTTTTTT.